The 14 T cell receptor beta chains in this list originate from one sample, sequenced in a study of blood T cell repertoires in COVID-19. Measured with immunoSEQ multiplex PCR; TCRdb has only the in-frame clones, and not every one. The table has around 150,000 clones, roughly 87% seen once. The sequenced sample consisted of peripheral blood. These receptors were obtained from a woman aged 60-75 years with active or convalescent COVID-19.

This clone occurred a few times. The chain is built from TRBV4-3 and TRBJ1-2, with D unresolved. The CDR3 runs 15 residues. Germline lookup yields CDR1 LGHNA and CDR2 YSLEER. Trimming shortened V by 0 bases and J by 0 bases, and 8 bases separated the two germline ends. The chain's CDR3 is CASSQDWPANYGYTF. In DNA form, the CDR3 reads TGCGCCAGCAGCCAAGATTGGCCAGCTAACTATGGCTACACCTTC.

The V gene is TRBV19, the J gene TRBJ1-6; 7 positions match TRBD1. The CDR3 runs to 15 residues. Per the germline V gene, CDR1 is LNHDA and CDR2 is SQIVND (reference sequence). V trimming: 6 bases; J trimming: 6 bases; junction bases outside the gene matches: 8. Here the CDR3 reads CASRGQGGGNSPLHF. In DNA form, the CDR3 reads TGTGCCAGTAGGGGCCAGGGGGGTGGTAATTCACCCCTCCACTTT.

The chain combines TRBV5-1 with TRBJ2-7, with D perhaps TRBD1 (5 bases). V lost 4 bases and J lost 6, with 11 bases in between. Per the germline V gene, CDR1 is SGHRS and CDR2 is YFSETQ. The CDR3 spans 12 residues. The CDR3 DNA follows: TGCGCCAGCAGCCCCCAGGGTCGCGAGCAGTACTTC. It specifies CASSPQGREQYF.

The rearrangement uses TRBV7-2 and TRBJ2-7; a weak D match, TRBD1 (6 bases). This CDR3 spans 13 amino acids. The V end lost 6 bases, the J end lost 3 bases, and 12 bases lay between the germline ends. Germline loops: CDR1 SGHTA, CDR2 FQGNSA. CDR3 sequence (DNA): TGTGCCAGCAGTTACAGGGTGGACTACGAGCAGTACTTC. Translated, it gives CASSYRVDYEQYF.

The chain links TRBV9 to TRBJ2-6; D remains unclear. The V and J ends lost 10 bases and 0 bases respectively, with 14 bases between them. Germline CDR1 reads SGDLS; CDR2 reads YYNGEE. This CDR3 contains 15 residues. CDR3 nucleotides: TGTGCCTCCGAACGTATGAGCTCTGGGGCCAACGTCCTGACTTTC. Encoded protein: CASERMSSGANVLTF.

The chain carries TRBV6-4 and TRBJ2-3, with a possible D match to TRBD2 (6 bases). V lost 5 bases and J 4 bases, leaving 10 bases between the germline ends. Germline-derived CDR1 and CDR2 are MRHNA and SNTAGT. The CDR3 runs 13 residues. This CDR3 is CASSIGEADTQYF. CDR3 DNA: TGTGCCAGCAGTATTGGGGAGGCAGATACGCAGTATTTT.

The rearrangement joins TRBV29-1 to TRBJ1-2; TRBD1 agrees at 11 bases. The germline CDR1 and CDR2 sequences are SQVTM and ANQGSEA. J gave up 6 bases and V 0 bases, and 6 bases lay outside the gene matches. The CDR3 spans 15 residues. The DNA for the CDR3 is TGCAGCGTTGAAGAATGGACAGGGGGCTTTAATGGCTACACCTTC. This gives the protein CSVEEWTGGFNGYTF.

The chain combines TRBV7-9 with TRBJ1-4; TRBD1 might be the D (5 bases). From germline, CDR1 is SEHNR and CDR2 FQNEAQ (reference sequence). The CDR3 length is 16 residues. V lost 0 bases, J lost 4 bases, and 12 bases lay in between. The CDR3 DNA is TGTGCCAGCAGCTTAGCCGAGACAGCCATTAATGAAAAACTGTTTTTT. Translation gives CASSLAETAINEKLFF.

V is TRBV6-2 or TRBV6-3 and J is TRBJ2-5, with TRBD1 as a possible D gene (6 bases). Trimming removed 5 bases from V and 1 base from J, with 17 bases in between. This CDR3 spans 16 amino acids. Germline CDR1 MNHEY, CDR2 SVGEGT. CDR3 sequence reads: CASSPWGRPSQETQYF. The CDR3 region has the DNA TGTGCCAGCAGTCCATGGGGGCGTCCAAGCCAAGAGACCCAGTACTTC.

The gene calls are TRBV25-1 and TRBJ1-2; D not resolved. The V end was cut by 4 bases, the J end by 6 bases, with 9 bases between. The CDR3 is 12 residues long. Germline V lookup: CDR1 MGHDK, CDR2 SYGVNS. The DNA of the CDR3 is TGTGCCAGCAGTGTCTACAGCAATGGCTACACCTTC. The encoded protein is CASSVYSNGYTF.

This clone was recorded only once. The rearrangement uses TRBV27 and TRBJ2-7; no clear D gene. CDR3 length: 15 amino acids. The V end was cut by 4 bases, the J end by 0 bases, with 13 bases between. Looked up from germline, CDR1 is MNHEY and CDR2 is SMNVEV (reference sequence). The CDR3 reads CASSSSSPISYEQYF. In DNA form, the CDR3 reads TGTGCCAGCAGTTCCAGTTCCCCCATCTCCTACGAGCAGTACTTC.

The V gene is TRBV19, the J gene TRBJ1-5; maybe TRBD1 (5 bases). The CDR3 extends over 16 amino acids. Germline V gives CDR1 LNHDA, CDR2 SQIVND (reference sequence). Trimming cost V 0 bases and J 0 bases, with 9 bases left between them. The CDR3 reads CASSIEDSYSNQPQHF. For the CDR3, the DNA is TGTGCCAGTAGTATAGAAGACAGCTATAGCAATCAGCCCCAGCATTTT. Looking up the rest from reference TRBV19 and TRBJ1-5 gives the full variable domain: DGGITQSPKYLFRKEGQNVTLSCEQNLNHDAMYWYRQDPGQGLRLIYYSQIVNDFQKGDIAEGYSVSREKKESFPLTVTSAQKNPTAFYLCASSIEDSYSNQPQHFGDGTRLSIL.

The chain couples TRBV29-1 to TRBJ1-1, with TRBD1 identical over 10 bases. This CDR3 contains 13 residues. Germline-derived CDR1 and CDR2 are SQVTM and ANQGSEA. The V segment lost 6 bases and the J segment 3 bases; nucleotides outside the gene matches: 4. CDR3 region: CSVGQGGDTEAFF. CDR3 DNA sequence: TGCAGCGTCGGACAGGGGGGCGACACTGAAGCTTTCTTT. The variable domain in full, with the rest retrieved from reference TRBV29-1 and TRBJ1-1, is SAVISQKPSRDICQRGTSLTIQCQVDSQVTMMFWYRQQPGQSLTLIATANQGSEATYESGFVIDKFPISRPNLTFSTLTVSNMSPEDSSIYLCSVGQGGDTEAFFGQGTRLTVV.

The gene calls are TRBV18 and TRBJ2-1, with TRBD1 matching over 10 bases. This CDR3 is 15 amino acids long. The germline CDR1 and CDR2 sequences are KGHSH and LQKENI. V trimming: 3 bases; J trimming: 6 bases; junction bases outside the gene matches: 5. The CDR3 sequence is CASSPGTGEGNEQFF. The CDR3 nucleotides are TGTGCCAGCTCACCCGGGACAGGGGAAGGCAATGAGCAGTTCTTC. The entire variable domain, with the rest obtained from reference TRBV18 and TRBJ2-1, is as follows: NAGVMQNPRHLVRRRGQEARLRCSPMKGHSHVYWYRQLPEEGLKFMVYLQKENIIDESGMPKERFSAEFPKEGPSILRIQQVVRGDSAAYFCASSPGTGEGNEQFFGPGTRLTVL.